Listed below are T cell receptor beta chains from one sample, sequenced in a study of blood T cell repertoires in COVID-19. Libraries were prepared by immunoSEQ multiplex PCR; TCRdb keeps only in-frame clonotypes and omits some of them. The top ten hold 4.5% to 5% of the sample, which has around 110,000 clones, around 92% seen once. The material sequenced was peripheral blood. Source of these receptors: a middle-aged man with active or convalescent COVID-19. The CDR3 runs from the conserved cysteine through the conserved F or W. The D gene is left open where the match is weak. Size values are once, few and many counts, or a class for expanded clones, and some rows have none.

j_call clone_size v_call cdr3_length d_call cdr3_aa cdr3_nt
TRBJ1-5 once TRBV6-2/TRBV6-3 15 - CASSRPGTWSQPQHF TGTGCCAGCAGTCGTCCCGGGACATGGAGTCAGCCCCAGCATTTT
TRBJ1-5 - TRBV5-5 13 - CASSLAVNQPQHF TGTGCCAGCAGCTTGGCCGTGAATCAGCCCCAGCATTTT
TRBJ2-5 - TRBV11-2 17 TRBD1 CASSSEQGFRGQETQYF TGTGCCAGCAGCTCAGAACAGGGGTTTCGGGGACAAGAGACCCAGTACTTC
TRBJ1-2 - TRBV4-3 15 - CASSPQGRVHYGYTF TGCGCCAGCAGCCCCCAGGGCAGGGTTCACTATGGCTACACCTTC
TRBJ1-1 - TRBV7-2 13 - CASTPLQNTEAFF TGTGCCAGCACGCCACTTCAGAACACTGAAGCTTTCTTT
TRBJ2-7 - TRBV7-2 14 TRBD1 CASSSMGQAYEQYF TGTGCCAGCAGCTCAATGGGACAGGCGTACGAGCAGTACTTC
TRBJ2-1 - TRBV5-4 16 TRBD2 CASSYSSGRPWNEQFF TGTGCCAGCAGCTACTCTAGCGGGAGGCCGTGGAATGAGCAGTTCTTC
TRBJ1-2 - TRBV28 14 - CASSSGTPFYGYTF TGTGCCAGCAGTTCTGGGACACCGTTCTATGGCTACACCTTC
TRBJ2-1 - TRBV7-9 15 TRBD2 CASSLGGGIDNEQFF TGTGCCAGCAGCTTAGGCGGGGGGATCGACAATGAGCAGTTCTTC
TRBJ2-1 - TRBV7-6 16 TRBD2 CASSRDLGSGRNEQFF TGTGCCAGCAGCCGTGATCTAGGCAGCGGGAGGAATGAGCAGTTCTTC
TRBJ2-5 once TRBV7-9 16 TRBD1 CASRKGGRQPSGSQYF TGTGCCAGCAGAAAAGGGGGCAGGCAACCGTCGGGGTCCCAGTACTTC
TRBJ2-1 once TRBV3-1/TRBV3-2 12 TRBD1 CASSQVWDRVFF TGTGCCAGCAGCCAAGTCTGGGACAGGGTATTCTTC
TRBJ1-6 few TRBV7-3 15 TRBD1 CASSLGRGQNSPLHF TGTGCCAGCAGCTTGGGAAGGGGGCAAAATTCACCCCTCCACTTT
TRBJ2-7 - TRBV4-3 16 TRBD1 CASSQAPGQGSYEQYF TGCGCCAGCAGCCAAGCCCCGGGACAGGGCTCCTACGAGCAGTACTTC
TRBJ2-1 - TRBV5-1 14 - CASSFDGGEGEQFF TGCGCCAGCAGCTTTGACGGGGGAGAGGGGGAGCAGTTCTTC
TRBJ1-2 - TRBV30 11 - CAWTGGLGYTF TGTGCCTGGACCGGGGGATTGGGCTACACCTTC
TRBJ2-1 - TRBV12-5 17 TRBD2 CASGLVLGLAERGEQFF TGTGCTAGTGGTTTGGTATTGGGACTAGCGGAGAGGGGTGAGCAGTTCTTC
TRBJ2-2 few TRBV9 16 TRBD1 CASTKTGGTNTGELFF TGTGCCAGCACCAAGACAGGGGGCACGAACACCGGGGAGCTGTTTTTT
TRBJ1-2 few TRBV27 13 - CASSSKENYGYTF TGTGCCAGCAGTTCGAAGGAGAACTATGGCTACACCTTC
TRBJ2-2 - TRBV7-3 15 TRBD1 CASSLGPTGVGELFF TGTGCCAGCAGCTTAGGCCCCACAGGGGTCGGGGAGCTGTTTTTT
TRBJ2-3 - TRBV19 17 TRBD1 CASSILRLGQGEDTQYF TGTGCCAGTAGTATTTTGCGGTTGGGACAGGGGGAAGATACGCAGTATTTT
TRBJ2-5 - TRBV6-5 12 TRBD2 CASRRRGETQYF TGTGCCAGCAGGAGGCGGGGGGAGACCCAGTACTTC
TRBJ2-1 - TRBV7-2 14 - CATRPGDSYNEQFF TGTGCCACCCGACCGGGAGACTCCTACAATGAGCAGTTCTTC
TRBJ2-2 - TRBV28 13 - CASRVGQGGELFF TGTGCCAGCAGAGTAGGTCAGGGCGGGGAGCTGTTTTTT
TRBJ1-2 - TRBV10-3 14 - CATTFTGQNYGYTF TGTGCCACAACGTTCACCGGACAGAACTATGGCTACACCTTC
TRBJ1-2 - TRBV14 19 - CASSPPYRPRAGLDYGYTF TGTGCCAGCAGCCCTCCCTATCGCCCCCGGGCGGGGCTAGATTATGGCTACACCTTC
TRBJ2-5 - TRBV5-1 15 TRBD1 CASSADGQGGETQYF TGCGCCAGCAGTGCGGACGGACAGGGTGGAGAGACCCAGTACTTC